This TCR beta chain was identified in a study of cytomegalovirus exposure and HLA in healthy donors. Points on this clone: What it binds is unknown.

Broader study findings: Association of a missense DCLRE1C variant with TCR beta V- and J-gene trimming was reported in a later analysis. Sequences of the TCR beta chain were said to predict the HLA-A and HLA-B alleles of most subjects accurately. High sensitivity and specificity were reportedly achieved when the classifier diagnosed cytomegalovirus status.

The PCR had 60 Vbeta and 13 Jbeta primers. Sequenced by immunoSEQ multiplex PCR; TCRdb stores in-frame clones only, minus some. The sample carries over 150,000 clones, about 81% recorded once. Nominal health characterized the donors when sampled, though unrecorded immune exposures were likely. CDR3 length: 11 amino acids. CDR1 is SNHLY and CDR2 is FYNNEI in the germline V gene. Trimming pared 5 bases from V and 7 bases from J, leaving 6 bases between. The sequence came from a woman aged 25 to 39 in good health and CMV-seronegative. The chain uses TRBV2 and TRBJ2-1, with D unclear. The source material was PBMCs. CDR3 loop: CASSSGNEQFF. CDR3 DNA: TGTGCCAGCAGTTCCGGGAATGAGCAGTTCTTC.